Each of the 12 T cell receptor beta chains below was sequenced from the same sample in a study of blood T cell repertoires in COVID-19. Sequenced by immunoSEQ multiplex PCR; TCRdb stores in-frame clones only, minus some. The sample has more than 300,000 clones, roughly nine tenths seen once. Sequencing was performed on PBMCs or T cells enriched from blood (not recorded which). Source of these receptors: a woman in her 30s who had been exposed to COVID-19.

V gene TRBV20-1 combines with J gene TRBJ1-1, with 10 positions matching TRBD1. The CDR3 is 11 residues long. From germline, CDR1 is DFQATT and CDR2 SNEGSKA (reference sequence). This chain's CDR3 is CSTMRTGGSFF. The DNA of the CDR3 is TGCAGCACTATGAGGACAGGGGGGTCTTTCTTT.

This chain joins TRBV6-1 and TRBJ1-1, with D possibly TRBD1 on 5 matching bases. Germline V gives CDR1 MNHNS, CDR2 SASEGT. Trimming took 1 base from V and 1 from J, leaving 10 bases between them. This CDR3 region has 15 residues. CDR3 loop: CASSEGWDWNTEAFF. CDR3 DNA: TGTGCCAGCAGTGAAGGGTGGGACTGGAACACTGAAGCTTTCTTT.

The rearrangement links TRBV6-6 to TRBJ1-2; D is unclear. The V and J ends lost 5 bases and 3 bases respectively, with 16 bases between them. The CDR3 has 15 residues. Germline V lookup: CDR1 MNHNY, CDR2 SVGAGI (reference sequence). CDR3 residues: CASSKRRARDYGYTF. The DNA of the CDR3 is TGTGCCAGCAGTAAACGGAGGGCGAGAGACTATGGCTACACCTTC.

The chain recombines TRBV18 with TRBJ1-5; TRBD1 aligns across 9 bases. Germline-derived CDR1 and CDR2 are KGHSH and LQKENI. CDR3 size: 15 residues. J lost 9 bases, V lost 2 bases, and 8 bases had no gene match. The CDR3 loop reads CASSPMGQGQRPQHF. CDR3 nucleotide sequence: TGTGCCAGCTCACCAATGGGACAGGGCCAGCGGCCCCAGCATTTT. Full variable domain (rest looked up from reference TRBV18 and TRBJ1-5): NAGVMQNPRHLVRRRGQEARLRCSPMKGHSHVYWYRQLPEEGLKFMVYLQKENIIDESGMPKERFSAEFPKEGPSILRIQQVVRGDSAAYFCASSPMGQGQRPQHFGDGTRLSIL.

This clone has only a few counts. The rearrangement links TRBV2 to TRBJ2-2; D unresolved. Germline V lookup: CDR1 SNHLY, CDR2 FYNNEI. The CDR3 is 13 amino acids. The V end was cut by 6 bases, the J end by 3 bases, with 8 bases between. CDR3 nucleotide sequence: TGTGCCAGCAGCGCAGAATACACCGGGGAGCTGTTTTTT. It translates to CASSAEYTGELFF.

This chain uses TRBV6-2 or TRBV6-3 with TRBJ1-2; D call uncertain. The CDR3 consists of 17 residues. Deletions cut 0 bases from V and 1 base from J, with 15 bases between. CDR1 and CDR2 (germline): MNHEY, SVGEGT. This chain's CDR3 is CASSYSRLGGDNYGYTF. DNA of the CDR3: TGTGCCAGCAGTTACTCGCGATTGGGAGGAGATAACTATGGCTACACCTTC.

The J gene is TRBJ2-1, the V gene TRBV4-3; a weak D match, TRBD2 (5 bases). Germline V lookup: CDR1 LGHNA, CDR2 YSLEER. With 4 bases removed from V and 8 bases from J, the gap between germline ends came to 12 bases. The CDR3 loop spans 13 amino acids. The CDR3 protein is CASSLISGHEQFF. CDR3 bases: TGCGCCAGCAGCCTAATCAGCGGACATGAGCAGTTCTTC.

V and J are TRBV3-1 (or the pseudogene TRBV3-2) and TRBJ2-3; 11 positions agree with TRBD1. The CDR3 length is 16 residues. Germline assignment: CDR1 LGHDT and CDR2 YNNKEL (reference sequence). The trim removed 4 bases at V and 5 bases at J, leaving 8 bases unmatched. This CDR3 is CASSLRDRGTGDTQYF. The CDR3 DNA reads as TGTGCCAGCAGCCTTAGGGACAGGGGGACCGGAGATACGCAGTATTTT.

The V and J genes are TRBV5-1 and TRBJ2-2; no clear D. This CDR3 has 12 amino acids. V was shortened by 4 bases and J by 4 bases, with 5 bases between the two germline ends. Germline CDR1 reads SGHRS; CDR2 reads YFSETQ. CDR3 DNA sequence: TGCGCCAGCAGCGGGCCCACCGGGGAGCTGTTTTTT. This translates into CASSGPTGELFF.

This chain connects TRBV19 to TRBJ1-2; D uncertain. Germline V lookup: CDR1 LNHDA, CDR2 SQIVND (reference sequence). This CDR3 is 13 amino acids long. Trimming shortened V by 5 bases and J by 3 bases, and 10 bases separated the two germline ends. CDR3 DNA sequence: TGTGCCAGTAGTCCCAACGGGGACTATGGCTACACCTTC. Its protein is CASSPNGDYGYTF.

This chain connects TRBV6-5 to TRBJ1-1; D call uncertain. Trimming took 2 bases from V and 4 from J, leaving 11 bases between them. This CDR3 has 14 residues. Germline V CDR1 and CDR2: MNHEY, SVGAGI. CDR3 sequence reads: CASSYREGGTEAFF. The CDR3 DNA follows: TGTGCCAGCAGTTACAGGGAGGGTGGCACTGAAGCTTTCTTT.

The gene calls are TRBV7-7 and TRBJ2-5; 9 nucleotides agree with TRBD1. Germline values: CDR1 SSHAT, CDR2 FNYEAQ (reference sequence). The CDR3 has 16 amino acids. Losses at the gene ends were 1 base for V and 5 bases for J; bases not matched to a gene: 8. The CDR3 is CASSLGGTGRMETQYF. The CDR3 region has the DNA TGTGCCAGCAGCTTAGGTGGGACAGGGCGGATGGAGACCCAGTACTTC.